Below are 12 T cell receptor beta chains sequenced from a single sample in a study of cytomegalovirus exposure and HLA in healthy donors. The PCR made use of 60 Vbeta and 13 Jbeta primers. Here immunoSEQ multiplex PCR was the method, and the copy in TCRdb shows in-frame clones only, minus some. The table has 95,000 to 150,000 clones, 81% seen once; the top ten hold about 1.8%. The sample was PBMCs. Receptors were obtained from a man aged 40-49 years in good health and CMV-seronegative.

The V call is TRBV28, the J call TRBJ2-2, with 8 bases aligning to TRBD2. In germline, CDR1 is MDHEN, CDR2 SYDVKM. The CDR3 runs to 18 residues. The V and J ends lost 1 base and 1 base, in that order; junction bases with no gene match: 8. The DNA of the CDR3 is TGTGCCAGCAGTTTATTCCCCCTTAGCGGGGTGAACACCGGGGAGCTGTTTTTT. Amino acid sequence: CASSLFPLSGVNTGELFF.

The chain joins TRBV19 to TRBJ1-5; D possibly corresponds to TRBD1 (6 bases). With 7 bases removed from V and 0 bases from J, the gap between germline ends came to 13 bases. The germline gives CDR1 LNHDA, CDR2 SQIVND (reference sequence). This CDR3 spans 15 amino acids. CDR3 nucleotides: TGTGCCAGTACCGCACGAGGGGGTAGCAATCAGCCCCAGCATTTT. The encoded protein is CASTARGGSNQPQHF.

The chain combines TRBV19 with TRBJ1-5; D remains unclear. V lost 7 bases to trimming and J lost 6 bases, with 13 bases between them. CDR3 length: 13 amino acids. The germline V gene has CDR1 LNHDA and CDR2 SQIVND (reference sequence). The CDR3 DNA sequence: TGTGCCAGTAATTCGCAGGTCGGTCAGCCCCAGCATTTT. It codes for CASNSQVGQPQHF.

The chain recombines TRBV10-1 with TRBJ2-5; D is undetermined. The germline V and J ends were trimmed by 2 bases and 1 base, with 8 bases remaining between them. There are 14 residues in the CDR3. Germline V lookup: CDR1 WNHNN, CDR2 SYGVQD (reference sequence). CDR3 in DNA: TGCGCCAGCAGTGAGAGTACGGGCCAAGAGACCCAGTACTTC. Residues: CASSESTGQETQYF.

The V call is TRBV10-3, the J call TRBJ2-5, with TRBD1 matching 9 bases. The closer fit of TRBJ2-7 to the DNA end suggests the J call may be wrong. Germline CDR1 ENHRY, CDR2 SYGVKD. The CDR3 extends over 15 amino acids. In DNA form, the CDR3 reads TGTGCCATCAGAACCACAGGGGGCGGAACCTACGAGCAGTACTTC. Translating gives CAIRTTGGGTYEQYF.

The chain uses TRBV19 and TRBJ2-5; D not certain. Germline-derived CDR1 and CDR2 are LNHDA and SQIVND (reference sequence). V lost 5 bases, J lost 5 bases, and 12 bases lay in between. This CDR3 is built from 13 residues. The CDR3 loop reads CASSPVLVETQYF. CDR3 DNA sequence: TGTGCCAGTAGTCCGGTACTGGTGGAGACCCAGTACTTC. Based on the CDR3 plus reference TRBV19 and TRBJ2-5, the full variable domain is DGGITQSPKYLFRKEGQNVTLSCEQNLNHDAMYWYRQDPGQGLRLIYYSQIVNDFQKGDIAEGYSVSREKKESFPLTVTSAQKNPTAFYLCASSPVLVETQYFGPGTRLLVL.

The chain couples TRBV11-2 to TRBJ1-1; 7 positions match TRBD1. Losses at the gene ends were 3 bases for V and 6 bases for J; bases not matched to a gene: 10. Germline values: CDR1 SGHAT, CDR2 FQNNGV. CDR3 size: 15 residues. The CDR3 nucleotides are TGTGCCAGCAGCTTGGGACGAATCGGACAGGCTGAAGCTTTCTTT. Its translation: CASSLGRIGQAEAFF.

The gene calls are TRBV5-1 and TRBJ2-1; D might be TRBD1 (5 bases). Germline-derived CDR1 and CDR2 are SGHRS and YFSETQ. Trimming cost V 0 bases and J 4 bases, with 8 bases left between them. This CDR3 is built from 14 residues. Here the CDR3 reads CASSLATVYNEQFF. The CDR3 nucleotides read TGCGCCAGCAGCTTGGCGACAGTTTACAATGAGCAGTTCTTC.

The chain combines TRBV30 with TRBJ1-6; 7 nucleotides agree with TRBD1. J gave up 3 bases and V 3 bases, and 5 bases lay outside the gene matches. The germline gives CDR1 GTSNPN, CDR2 SVGIG (reference sequence). CDR3 length: 15 amino acids. The CDR3 here is CAWRQGGHYNSPLHF. CDR3 coding DNA: TGTGCCTGGAGGCAGGGGGGACACTATAATTCACCCCTCCACTTT. Drawing the rest from reference TRBV30 and TRBJ1-6, the complete variable domain is SQTIHQWPATLVQPVGSPLSLECTVEGTSNPNLYWYRQAAGRGLQLLFYSVGIGQISSEVPQNLSASRPQDRQFILSSKKLLLSDSGFYLCAWRQGGHYNSPLHFGNGTRLTVT.

This chain links TRBV10-1 with TRBJ1-2, with a possible D match to TRBD1 (5 bases). V dropped 5 bases and J dropped 0 bases, with 7 bases sitting between them. The CDR3 runs to 13 residues. The germline gives CDR1 WNHNN, CDR2 SYGVQD (reference sequence). CDR3 in DNA: TGCGCCAGCAGTCAGGGATCTAACTATGGCTACACCTTC. Protein sequence: CASSQGSNYGYTF.

This chain uses TRBV27 with TRBJ2-1; D is uncertain. V was trimmed by 5 bases and J by 3 bases, leaving 8 bases between them. The CDR3 totals 13 residues. CDR1 is MNHEY and CDR2 is SMNVEV in the germline V gene (reference sequence). Here the CDR3 DNA reads TGTGCCAGCAGTGCCTACCTCTACAATGAGCAGTTCTTC. This encodes CASSAYLYNEQFF.

This clone was counted once. The chain uses TRBV7-2 and TRBJ2-7; D remains ambiguous. V was shortened by 1 base and J by 6 bases, with 10 bases between the two germline ends. CDR1 is SGHTA and CDR2 is FQGNSA in the germline V gene. The CDR3 extends over 13 amino acids. CDR3 loop: CASSLGPVIEQYF. The CDR3 coding sequence is TGTGCCAGCAGCTTAGGTCCCGTTATCGAGCAGTACTTC.